This TCR beta chain was sequenced in a study of blood T cell repertoires in COVID-19. Study-level background: Material from acute and convalescent COVID-19 was sourced from the United States, Italy and Spain. The analysed material was cDNA or gDNA that came from T cells, B-cell-depleted T cells, or PBMCs.

Authors' data handling: Reference gene primer amplification in the assay estimated nucleated cell counts. The protocol was immunoSEQ multiplex PCR, while the TCRdb copy is restricted to in-frame clones and leaves out a portion. The DNA was the basis for D and trimming; V, J and clone size are from that table. The sample has around 260,000 clones; about nine tenths are singletons. V shed 2 bases and J shed 6 bases, with 19 bases lying between them. Germline CDR1 and CDR2: MDHEN and SYDVKM. The CDR3 is made up of 16 amino acids. Sequenced input: peripheral blood. The sequence was collected from a woman under 40 with active or convalescent COVID-19. The chain couples TRBV28 to TRBJ1-2; unclear D gene. The CDR3 spells CASSLIAPTGSDGYTF. The CDR3, as DNA: TGTGCCAGCAGTTTAATCGCCCCCACGGGTTCGGATGGCTACACCTTC.